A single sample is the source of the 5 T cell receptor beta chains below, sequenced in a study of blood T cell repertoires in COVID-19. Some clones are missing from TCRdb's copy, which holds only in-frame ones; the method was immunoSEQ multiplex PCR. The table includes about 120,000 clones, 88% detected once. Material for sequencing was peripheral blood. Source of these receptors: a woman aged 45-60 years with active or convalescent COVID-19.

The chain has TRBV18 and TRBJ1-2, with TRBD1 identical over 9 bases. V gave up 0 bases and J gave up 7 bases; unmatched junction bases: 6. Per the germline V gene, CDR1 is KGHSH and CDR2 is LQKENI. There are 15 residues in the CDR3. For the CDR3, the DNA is TGTGCCAGCTCACCACCGGGACAGGGTTTTGCTGGCTACACCTTC. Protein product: CASSPPGQGFAGYTF.

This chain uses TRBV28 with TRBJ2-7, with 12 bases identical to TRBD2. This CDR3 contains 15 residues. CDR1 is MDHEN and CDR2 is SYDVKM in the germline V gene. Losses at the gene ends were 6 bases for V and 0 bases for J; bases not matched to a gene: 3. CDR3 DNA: TGTGCCAGCAGGAGACTAGCGGGAGACTCCTACGAGCAGTACTTC. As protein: CASRRLAGDSYEQYF.

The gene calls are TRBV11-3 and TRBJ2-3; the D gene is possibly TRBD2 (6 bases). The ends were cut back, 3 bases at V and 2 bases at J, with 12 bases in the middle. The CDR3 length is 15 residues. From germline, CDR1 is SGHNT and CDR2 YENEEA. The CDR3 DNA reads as TGTGCCAGCAGCTTCGGGGGTTGGGACACAGATACGCAGTATTTT. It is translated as CASSFGGWDTDTQYF.

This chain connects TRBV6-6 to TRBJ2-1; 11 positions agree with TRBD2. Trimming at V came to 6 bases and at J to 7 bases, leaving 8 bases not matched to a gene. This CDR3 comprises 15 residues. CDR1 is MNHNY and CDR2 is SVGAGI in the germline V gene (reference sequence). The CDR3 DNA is TGTGCCAGCAGCCATCGGACTAGCGGGCTTAATGAGCAGTTCTTC. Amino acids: CASSHRTSGLNEQFF.

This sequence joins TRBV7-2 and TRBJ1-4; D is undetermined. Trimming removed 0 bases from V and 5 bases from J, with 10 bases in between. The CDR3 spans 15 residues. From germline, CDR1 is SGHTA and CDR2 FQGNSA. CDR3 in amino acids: CASSLAWAKNEKLFF. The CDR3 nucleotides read TGTGCCAGCAGCTTAGCCTGGGCCAAAAATGAAAAACTGTTTTTT.